The 24 T cell receptor beta chains below all came from one sample that was sequenced in a study of T cells in Graves' hyperthyroidism and ophthalmopathy. It was RNA transcripts that yielded the amplified TCR beta CDR3 regions. The TCR CDR3 first-round RT-PCR relied on the HTBI primer set. TCRdb processed the multiplex PCR reads anew with MiXCR; each CDR3 protein has one entry. The sample yields around 450,000 distinct CDR3 sequences, 15% to 17% seen once. The sequencing input was blood. All receptors come from a woman between 18 and 29 years old with Graves' hyperthyroidism.

This clonotype was seen ten or more times. This chain joins TRBV5-1 and TRBJ2-1, with TRBD2 matching 12 bases. Germline lookup yields CDR1 SGHRS and CDR2 YFSETQ. The CDR3 is 16 residues long. Trimming took 3 bases from V and 8 from J; bases not matched to a gene: 9. The CDR3 DNA reads as TGCGCCAGCAGCTCCGCTTCTAGCGGGAGGGGAGATGAGCAGTTCTTC. This codes for CASSSASSGRGDEQFF. The full variable domain, completed using reference TRBV5-1 and TRBJ2-1, is KAGVTQTPRYLIKTRGQQVTLSCSPISGHRSVSWYQQTPGQGLQFLFEYFSETQRNKGNFPGRFSGRQFSNSRSEMNVSTLELGDSALYLCASSSASSGRGDEQFFGPGTRLTVL.

About this clonotype: A much larger clone lies a single base off, so this may be a read error. The chain is built from TRBV20-1 and TRBJ2-7; 7 bases agree with TRBD1. CDR3 length: 14 amino acids. J was trimmed by 3 bases and V by 1 base; bases with no gene match: 6. Germline V gene sequence: CDR1 DFQATT, CDR2 SNEGSKA (reference sequence). The CDR3 DNA sequence: TGCAGTGCTAGAGGCCTAACAGGGGACTACGAGCAGTACTTC. It translates to CSARGLTGDYEQYF.

A word on this clonotype: A much bigger clone sits one base away, suggesting this may be a read error. The rearrangement joins TRBV20-1 to TRBJ2-7, with unresolved D. There are 13 residues in the CDR3. The V gene's germline CDR1 is DFQATT and CDR2 SNEGSKA (reference sequence). This CDR3 is CSVRSPGFYEQYF. In nucleotides, the CDR3 is TGCAGTGTTAGATCCCCGGGCTTCTACGAGCAGTACTTC.

The chain couples TRBV19 to TRBJ2-7, with 11 positions matching TRBD1. Looked up from germline, CDR1 is LNHDA and CDR2 is SQIVND (reference sequence). Trimming cost V 9 bases and J 6 bases; bases outside gene matches: 7. This CDR3 comprises 13 residues. The CDR3 DNA reads as TGTGCCAGCACGGGGGACAGGGGGACCGAGCAGTACTTC. This codes for CASTGDRGTEQYF.

The sample holds many counts of this clonotype. J is TRBJ2-1 and V is TRBV20-1, with 12 nucleotides matching TRBD2. In germline, CDR1 is DFQATT, CDR2 SNEGSKA (reference sequence). This CDR3 is 16 amino acids long. V was pared by 6 bases and J by 7 bases, with 13 bases of the junction left unmatched. The CDR3 spells CSAPQRASGGANEQFF. In nucleotides, the CDR3 is TGCAGTGCGCCCCAAAGGGCTAGCGGGGGGGCAAATGAGCAGTTCTTC.

This clonotype was seen at least ten times. The chain has TRBV5-1 and TRBJ2-7, with D possibly TRBD1 on 5 matching bases. V was trimmed by 2 bases and J by 2 bases, leaving 14 bases between them. The CDR3 extends over 15 amino acids. Looked up from germline, CDR1 is SGHRS and CDR2 is YFSETQ. CDR3 region: CASSFAGDSTYEQYF. The CDR3 DNA is TGCGCCAGCAGCTTTGCTGGCGACAGCACCTACGAGCAGTACTTC. Filled out from reference TRBV5-1 and TRBJ2-7, the complete variable domain reads KAGVTQTPRYLIKTRGQQVTLSCSPISGHRSVSWYQQTPGQGLQFLFEYFSETQRNKGNFPGRFSGRQFSNSRSEMNVSTLELGDSALYLCASSFAGDSTYEQYFGPGTRLTVT.

This clonotype was seen ten or more times. V is TRBV6-1 and J is TRBJ2-7, with a possible D match to TRBD2 (5 bases). Germline CDR1 MNHNS, CDR2 SASEGT. The CDR3 spans 14 residues. V lost 4 bases and J lost 4, with 14 bases in between. CDR3 region: CASSVGSGEYEQYF. Written as DNA, the CDR3 is TGTGCCAGCAGTGTTGGATCCGGGGAGTACGAGCAGTACTTC.

The J gene is TRBJ2-7, the V gene TRBV25-1, with TRBD2 matching 8 bases. Germline V gene data show CDR1 as MGHDK and CDR2 as SYGVNS. There are 16 residues in the CDR3. Losses at the gene ends were 2 bases for V and 0 bases for J; bases not matched to a gene: 6. The CDR3 bases are TGTGCCAGCAGTGAACCGAGCGGGAGTACCTCCTACGAGCAGTACTTC. Translating it yields CASSEPSGSTSYEQYF.

This clonotype was recorded at least ten times. This sequence joins TRBV19 and TRBJ1-1, with D unclear. V was clipped by 9 bases and J by 3 bases, with 11 bases between them. This CDR3 spans 12 amino acids. Germline CDR1 LNHDA, CDR2 SQIVND (reference sequence). The CDR3: CASRSVYTEAFF. The CDR3 coding sequence is TGTGCCAGCCGGAGCGTGTACACTGAAGCTTTCTTT. Supplemented by reference TRBV19 and TRBJ1-1, the full variable domain reads DGGITQSPKYLFRKEGQNVTLSCEQNLNHDAMYWYRQDPGQGLRLIYYSQIVNDFQKGDIAEGYSVSREKKESFPLTVTSAQKNPTAFYLCASRSVYTEAFFGQGTRLTVV.

J is TRBJ1-2 and V is TRBV5-5, with D unresolved. The CDR3 has 15 residues. Per the germline V gene, CDR1 is SGHKS and CDR2 is YYEKEE (reference sequence). V was clipped by 5 bases and J by 2 bases, with 16 bases between them. The CDR3 DNA is TGTGCCAGCAGGGGGTCGGAGGCCGGGAACTATGGCTACACCTTC. It encodes CASRGSEAGNYGYTF.

Many counts were recorded for this clonotype. The CDR3 reads CAWVTSGSTTGELFF. DNA of the CDR3: TGTGCCTGGGTGACTAGCGGGAGTACCACCGGGGAGCTGTTTTTT. The chain joins TRBV30 to TRBJ2-2; 12 bases agree with TRBD2. The germline V gene has CDR1 GTSNPN and CDR2 SVGIG (reference sequence). This CDR3 is built from 15 residues. V lost 5 bases, J lost 4 bases, and 5 bases stayed unmatched.

This clonotype was detected ten times or more. J is TRBJ2-1 and V is TRBV9, with 9 positions matching TRBD2. V lost 3 bases, J lost 6 bases, and 1 base stayed unmatched. Looked up from germline, CDR1 is SGDLS and CDR2 is YYNGEE. This CDR3 has 13 residues. CDR3 protein: CASSETSGNEQFF. CDR3 DNA sequence: TGTGCCAGCAGCGAGACTAGCGGCAATGAGCAGTTCTTC.

This clonotype occurred many times. This chain links TRBV6-1 with TRBJ2-7, with D unresolved. Trimming pared 3 bases from V and 0 bases from J, leaving 6 bases between. Germline CDR1 reads MNHNS; CDR2 reads SASEGT. The CDR3 is made up of 13 amino acids. The CDR3, as DNA: TGTGCCAGCAGTGAGGCATTCTCCTACGAGCAGTACTTC. Encoded protein: CASSEAFSYEQYF.

This clonotype appeared many times. This chain connects TRBV27 to TRBJ2-1; 7 positions match TRBD2. The CDR3 length is 16 residues. The germline gives CDR1 MNHEY, CDR2 SMNVEV (reference sequence). V trimming: 2 bases; J trimming: 7 bases; junction bases outside the gene matches: 11. CDR3 amino acids: CASSLGASGPRNEQFF. The CDR3 nucleotides read TGTGCCAGCAGTTTAGGGGCTAGCGGCCCCAGGAATGAGCAGTTCTTC.

This clonotype was detected ten times or more. V and J are TRBV20-1 and TRBJ2-5; D is perhaps TRBD2 (5 bases). Per germline, CDR1 DFQATT and CDR2 SNEGSKA (reference sequence). The ends were cut back, 2 bases at V and 5 bases at J, with 18 bases in the middle. There are 15 residues in the CDR3. The CDR3 loop is CSARRGEWSIETQYF. The CDR3 DNA reads as TGCAGTGCTAGACGTGGGGAGTGGAGTATCGAGACCCAGTACTTC.

This clonotype was detected many times. This chain joins TRBV19 and TRBJ2-1; 10 bases align to TRBD1. The CDR3 spans 13 residues. CDR1 is LNHDA, CDR2 SQIVND, per germline (reference sequence). V shed 3 bases, J shed 8 bases, and the junction held 1 base outside the gene matches. This CDR3 reads CASSMTGGDEQFF. The CDR3 nucleotides are TGTGCCAGTAGTATGACAGGGGGCGATGAGCAGTTCTTC.

A few counts support this clonotype. The conserved phenylalanine or tryptophan normally closing the CDR3 is absent here, so this likely arose from a read error. The chain links TRBV20-1 to TRBJ2-3; D may be TRBD2 (7 bases). Trimming shortened V by 3 bases and J by 3 bases, and 16 bases separated the two germline ends. The CDR3 totals 15 residues. CDR1 and CDR2 from the germline V gene are DFQATT and SNEGSKA (reference sequence). The CDR3, as DNA: TGCAGTGCTAGGAAAGTAGGGGGGGGGACAGATACGCAGTATCTT. This translates into CSARKVGGGTDTQYL.

This clonotype was seen more than once but under ten times. A read error may account for a junction end that differs from germline. The genes are TRBV12-3 or TRBV12-4 and TRBJ2-5; D is perhaps TRBD1 or TRBD2 (5 bases each). The CDR3 is 10 residues long. The CDR3 DNA reads as TGTGCCAGCAGGAGAGGGACCCGGTACTTC. Protein sequence: CASRRGTRYF.

The chain carries TRBV27 and TRBJ2-3; D not certain. Germline assignment: CDR1 MNHEY and CDR2 SMNVEV (reference sequence). The CDR3 length is 13 residues. The ends were cut back, 8 bases at V and 2 bases at J, with 11 bases in the middle. The DNA of the CDR3 is TGTGCCAGCGGCAGGATGTTCACAGATACGCAGTATTTT. This codes for CASGRMFTDTQYF.

This clonotype appeared many times. The rearrangement uses TRBV5-1 and TRBJ2-1; D gene unclear. Germline loops: CDR1 SGHRS, CDR2 YFSETQ. V was pared by 2 bases and J by 5 bases, with 11 bases between. The length of the CDR3 is 14 residues. The CDR3 DNA reads TGCGCCAGCAGCTTCCCACATCTAGACAATGAGCAGTTCTTC. Its protein is CASSFPHLDNEQFF.

This clonotype was recorded many times. J is TRBJ2-7 and V is TRBV5-1; weak D call: TRBD2 (6 bases). The germline V gene has CDR1 SGHRS and CDR2 YFSETQ. The CDR3 has 14 amino acids. The V end was cut by 4 bases, the J end by 3 bases, with 14 bases between. CDR3 in DNA: TGCGCCAGCAGCCCGTCCGGGACTTACTACGAGCAGTACTTC. Protein product: CASSPSGTYYEQYF.

This clonotype was observed many times. The chain carries TRBV7-8 and TRBJ2-1; TRBD2 might be the D (6 bases). The CDR3 length is 14 residues. With 5 bases removed from V and 9 bases from J, the gap between germline ends came to 17 bases. Germline CDR1 is SGHVS and CDR2 is FQNEAQ. CDR3: CASSPGRFVGEQFF. CDR3 nucleotide sequence: TGTGCCAGCAGCCCCGGGAGATTTGTGGGTGAGCAGTTCTTC.

This clonotype was seen ten or more times. The chain has TRBV7-9 and TRBJ2-7; TRBD2 matches 11 bases. This CDR3 has 15 amino acids. Per germline, CDR1 SEHNR and CDR2 FQNEAQ (reference sequence). The J segment lost 2 bases and the V segment lost 5 bases, leaving 5 bases of the junction unmatched. The CDR3 nucleotides read TGTGCCAGCAGCGGTAGCGGGGGGGATCCCTACGAGCAGTACTTC. Its translation: CASSGSGGDPYEQYF.

The chain joins TRBV5-8 to TRBJ1-1; TRBD1 matches at 8 bases. V was pared by 3 bases and J by 8 bases, with 12 bases of the junction left unmatched. CDR3 length: 15 amino acids. Germline lookup yields CDR1 SGHTS and CDR2 YDEGEE. The CDR3 nucleotides are TGTGCCAGCAGCTGGACAGGGAAAGGGATAGTAGAAGCTTTCTTT. It encodes CASSWTGKGIVEAFF. Combining the CDR3 with reference TRBV5-8 and TRBJ1-1 gives the whole variable domain EAGVTQSPTHLIKTRGQQATLRCSPISGHTSVYWYQQALGLGLQFLLWYDEGEERNRGNFPPRFSGRQFPNYSSELNVNALELEDSALYLCASSWTGKGIVEAFFGQGTRLTVV.